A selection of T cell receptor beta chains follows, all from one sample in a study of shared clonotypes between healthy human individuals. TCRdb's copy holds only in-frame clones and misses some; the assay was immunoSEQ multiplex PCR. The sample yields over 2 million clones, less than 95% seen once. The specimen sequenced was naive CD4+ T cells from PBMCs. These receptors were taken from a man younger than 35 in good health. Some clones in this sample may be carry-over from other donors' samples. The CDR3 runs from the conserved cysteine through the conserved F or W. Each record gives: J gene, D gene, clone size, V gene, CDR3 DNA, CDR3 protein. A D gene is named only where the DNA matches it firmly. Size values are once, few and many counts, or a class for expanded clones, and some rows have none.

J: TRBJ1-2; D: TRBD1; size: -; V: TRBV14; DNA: TGTGCCAGCAGCCAGGGGACAGCTTATGGCTACACCTTC; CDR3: CASSQGTAYGYTF
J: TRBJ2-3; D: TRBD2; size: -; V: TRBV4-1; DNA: TGCGCCAGCAGCTTTTTAGCGGGAGGGCCAACAGATACGCAGTATTTT; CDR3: CASSFLAGGPTDTQYF
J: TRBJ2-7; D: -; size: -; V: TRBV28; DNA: TGTGCCAGCAGTCCAAGCCCGCTAGGGTGGGACTACGAGCAGTACTTC; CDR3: CASSPSPLGWDYEQYF
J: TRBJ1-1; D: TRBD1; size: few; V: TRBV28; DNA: TGTGCCAGCAGTTTGGGACAGGGGTGGTTGTTGGACACTGAAGCTTTCTTT; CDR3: CASSLGQGWLLDTEAFF
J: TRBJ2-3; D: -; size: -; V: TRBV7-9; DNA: TGTGCCAGCAGCGAGACAAGGGGGGCCACAGATACGCAGTATTTT; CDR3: CASSETRGATDTQYF
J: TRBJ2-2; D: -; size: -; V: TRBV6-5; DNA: TGTGCCAGCAGTTACTCATTATCGGTTACCGGGGAGCTGTTTTTT; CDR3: CASSYSLSVTGELFF
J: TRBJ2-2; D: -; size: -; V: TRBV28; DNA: TGTGCCAGCAGTTTGCCAACGGCCGGGTTCGGGGAGCTGTTTTTT; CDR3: CASSLPTAGFGELFF
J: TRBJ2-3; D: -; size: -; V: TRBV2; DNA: TGTGCCAGCAGTGATCGGGGCCCCCCAGATACGCAGTATTTT; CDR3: CASSDRGPPDTQYF
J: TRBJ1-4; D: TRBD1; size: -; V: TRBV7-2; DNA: TGTGCCAGCAGCTTAGTAGGGGGCGGGGTGGAAAAACTGTTTTTT; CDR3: CASSLVGGGVEKLFF
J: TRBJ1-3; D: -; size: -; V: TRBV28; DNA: TGTGCCAGCAGTTTGGCCGGTAGTTCTGGAAACACCATATATTTT; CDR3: CASSLAGSSGNTIYF
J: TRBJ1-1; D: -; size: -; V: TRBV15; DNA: TGTGCCACCAGCAGAGGTCGGGGCACTGAAGCTTTCTTT; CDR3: CATSRGRGTEAFF
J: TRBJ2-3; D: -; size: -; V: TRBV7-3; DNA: TGTGCCAGCAGCTTAAGTGGCGGGGTCACAGATACGCAGTATTTT; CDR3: CASSLSGGVTDTQYF
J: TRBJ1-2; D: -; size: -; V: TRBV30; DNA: TGTGCCTGGAGTGCAGGGGTTGACGCTAACTATGGCTACACCTTC; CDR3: CAWSAGVDANYGYTF
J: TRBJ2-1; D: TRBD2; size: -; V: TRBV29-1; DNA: TGCAGCGTCGCCCGCGGACTAGCGGGAGGGCCAGGCGGTGAGCAGTTCTTC; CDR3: CSVARGLAGGPGGEQFF
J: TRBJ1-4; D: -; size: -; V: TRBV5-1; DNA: TGCGCCAGCCGAGTGGGTGAAAAACTGTTTTTT; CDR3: CASRVGEKLFF
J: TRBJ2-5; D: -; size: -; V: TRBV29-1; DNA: TGCAGCGTTGCGGGACGGCAGCAAGAGACCCAGTACTTC; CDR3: CSVAGRQQETQYF
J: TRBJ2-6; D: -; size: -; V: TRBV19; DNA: TGTGCCAGTAGTATAGAAGGAGGGGGCGTCCCGGGGGCCAACGTCCTGACTTTC; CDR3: CASSIEGGGVPGANVLTF
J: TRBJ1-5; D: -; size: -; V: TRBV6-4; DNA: TGTGCCAGCAGTGACGGGGGTGAGAGCAATCAGCCCCAGCATTTT; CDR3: CASSDGGESNQPQHF
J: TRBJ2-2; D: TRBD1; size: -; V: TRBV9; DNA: TGTGCCGCACCCGGGACAGACACCACCGGGGAGCTGTTTTTT; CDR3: CAAPGTDTTGELFF
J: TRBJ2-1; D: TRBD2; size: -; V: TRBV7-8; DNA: TGTGCCAGCAGCCCCCGGTGGACTAGCGGAGCAAGCTCCTACAATGAGCAGTTCTTC; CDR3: CASSPRWTSGASSYNEQFF
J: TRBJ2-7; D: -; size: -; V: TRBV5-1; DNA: TGCGCCAGCAAAATCTCGAGGGAGTCCTACGAGCAGTACTTC; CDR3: CASKISRESYEQYF
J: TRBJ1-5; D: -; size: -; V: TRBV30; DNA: TGTGCCTGGAGTGGGGGGGCTGGTCAGCCCCAGCATTTT; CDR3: CAWSGGAGQPQHF
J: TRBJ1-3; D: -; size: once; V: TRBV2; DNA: TGTGCCAGCAGTAGGACGGGCGTTCTGCGAAACACCATATATTTT; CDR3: CASSRTGVLRNTIYF
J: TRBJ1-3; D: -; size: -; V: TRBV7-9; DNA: TGTGCCAGCAGCTTCAGGTCTGGAAACACCATATATTTT; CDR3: CASSFRSGNTIYF
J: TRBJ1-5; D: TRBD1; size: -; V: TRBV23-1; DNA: TGCGCCAGCAGTCAATCCAAGGGACAGGCGTTCAATCAGCCCCAGCATTTT; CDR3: CASSQSKGQAFNQPQHF
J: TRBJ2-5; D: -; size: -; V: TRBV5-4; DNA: TGTGCCAGCAGCTTTTGGGGGGCGCAGGGAGAGACCCAGTACTTC; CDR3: CASSFWGAQGETQYF
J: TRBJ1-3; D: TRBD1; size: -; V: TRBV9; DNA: TGTGCCAGCAGCGAGGGACAGACCTCTGGAAACACCATATATTTT; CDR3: CASSEGQTSGNTIYF
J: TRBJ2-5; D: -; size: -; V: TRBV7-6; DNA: TGTGCCAGCAAGTGGCTCGTCGGCGCAGAGACCCAGTACTTC; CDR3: CASKWLVGAETQYF
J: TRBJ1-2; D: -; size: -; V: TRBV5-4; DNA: TGTGCCAGCAGCCTTCCGGGACTCAACTATGGCTACACCTTC; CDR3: CASSLPGLNYGYTF
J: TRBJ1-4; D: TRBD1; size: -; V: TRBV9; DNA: TGTGCCAGCAGCACCCGGACAGGGGCCTCAACTAATGAAAAACTGTTTTTT; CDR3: CASSTRTGASTNEKLFF
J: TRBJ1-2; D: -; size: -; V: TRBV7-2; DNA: TGTGCCAGCAGCTTACGACACCAGTTCTATGGCTACACCTTC; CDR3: CASSLRHQFYGYTF
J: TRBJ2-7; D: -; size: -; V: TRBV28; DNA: TGTGCCAGCAGTTTCGGCGGTGGCTCCTACGAGCAGTACTTC; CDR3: CASSFGGGSYEQYF
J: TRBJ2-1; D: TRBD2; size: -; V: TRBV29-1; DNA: TGCAGCGGGAGGGGAGCGGGAGCCCTACTGGATGAGCAGTTCTTC; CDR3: CSGRGAGALLDEQFF
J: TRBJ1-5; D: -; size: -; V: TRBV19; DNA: TGTGCCAGCTACGGCAGGGATCATCAGCCCCAGCATTTT; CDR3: CASYGRDHQPQHF
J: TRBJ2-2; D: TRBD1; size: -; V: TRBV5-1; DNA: TGCGCCAGCAGCTTAAGGGACAGGAACACCGGGGAGCTGTTTTTT; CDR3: CASSLRDRNTGELFF
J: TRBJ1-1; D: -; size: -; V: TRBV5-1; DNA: TGCGCCAGCAGCTTGACCGGGCGGTTGAACACTGAAGCTTTCTTT; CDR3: CASSLTGRLNTEAFF
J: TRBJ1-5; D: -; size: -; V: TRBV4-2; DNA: TGTGCCAGCAGCCAAGGGGGGCAGGCCTGGGGTCAGCCCCAGCATTTT; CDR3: CASSQGGQAWGQPQHF
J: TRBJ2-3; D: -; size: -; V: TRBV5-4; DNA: TGTGCCAGCAGCGAACTGACTGAGTACGGCACAGATACGCAGTATTTT; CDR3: CASSELTEYGTDTQYF
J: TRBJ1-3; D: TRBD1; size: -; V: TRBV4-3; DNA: TGCGCCAGCAGCCAAGATTTAGACAGGGGAGGGTTTGTCCCTGGAAACACCATATATTTT; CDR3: CASSQDLDRGGFVPGNTIYF
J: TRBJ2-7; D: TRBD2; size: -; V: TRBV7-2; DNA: TGTGCCAGCAGCCTAAAGGTACTAGCGGGAGACTACGAGCAGTACTTC; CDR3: CASSLKVLAGDYEQYF
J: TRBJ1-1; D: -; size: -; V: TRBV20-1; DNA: TGCAGTGCCACGGGGGGTGCTGAAGCTTTCTTT; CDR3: CSATGGAEAFF
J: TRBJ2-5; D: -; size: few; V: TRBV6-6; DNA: TGTGCCAGCAGCCGACTCCGGGTCCCCCAAGAGACCCAGTACTTC; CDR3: CASSRLRVPQETQYF
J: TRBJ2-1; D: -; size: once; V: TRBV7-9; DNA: TGTGCCAGCAGCTCCGGTTTTCGGAGTGAGCAGTTCTTC; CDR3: CASSSGFRSEQFF
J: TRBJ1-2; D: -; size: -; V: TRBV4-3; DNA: TGCGCCAGCAGCCAATTTTTAGGGGACAACGTGCCCACCTTC; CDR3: CASSQFLGDNVPTF
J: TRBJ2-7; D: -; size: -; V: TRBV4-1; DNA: TGCGCCAGCAGCCAAGTAGGCACGGGGAACGAGCAGTACTTC; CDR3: CASSQVGTGNEQYF
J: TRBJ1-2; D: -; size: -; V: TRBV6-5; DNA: TGTGCCAGCAGGCTGGGGGCCGGCTACACCTTC; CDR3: CASRLGAGYTF
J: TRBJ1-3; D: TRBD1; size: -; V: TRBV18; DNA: TGTGCCAGCTCACCGGACAGGGTGGGAAACACCATATATTTT; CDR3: CASSPDRVGNTIYF
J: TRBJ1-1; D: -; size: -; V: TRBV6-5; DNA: TGTGCCAGCCTCGGCGTTGGGGACACTGAAGCTTTCTTT; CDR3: CASLGVGDTEAFF
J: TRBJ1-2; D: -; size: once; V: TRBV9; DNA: TGTGCCAGCAGCGTAGTTGCGGGGGACTATGGCTACACCTTC; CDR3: CASSVVAGDYGYTF